A single sample is the source of the 26 T cell receptor beta chains below, sequenced in a study of OX40 agonist ivuxolimab in advanced cancers. The table came from immunoSEQ multiplex PCR; TCRdb's copy has only in-frame clones and leaves some out. This table holds fewer than 75,000 clones, roughly 86% found once. The sample here was CD4+ or CD8+ T cells sorted from blood, taken in a trial of the OX40 agonist ivuxolimab. The receptor source for this set is an adult with an advanced solid tumor such as melanoma, head and neck, liver or kidney cancer.

The chain employs TRBV11-2 and TRBJ2-1; TRBD2 aligns across 12 bases. CDR1 SGHAT and CDR2 FQNNGV come from the germline V gene. V was pared by 3 bases and J by 6 bases, with 6 bases of the junction left unmatched. This CDR3 is built from 16 residues. The CDR3 DNA is TGTGCCAGCAGCTTGTTTGGACTAGCGGGAAGCAATGAGCAGTTCTTC. Translated: CASSLFGLAGSNEQFF.

This clone was recorded once. This rearrangement joins TRBV6-1 to TRBJ1-5, with D maybe TRBD1 (6 bases). Germline-derived CDR1 and CDR2 are MNHNS and SASEGT. The V gene lost 2 bases and the J gene lost 0 bases, with 17 bases spanning the gap. This CDR3 is built from 18 residues. The CDR3 DNA follows: TGTGCCAGCAGTGAAATAGAAGGACAGCTCTATAGCAATCAGCCCCAGCATTTT. Its protein is CASSEIEGQLYSNQPQHF.

The chain uses TRBV5-1 and TRBJ2-7; no clear D. The CDR3 is 14 amino acids. V gave up 0 bases and J gave up 1 base, with 8 bases separating them. Germline V gene data show CDR1 as SGHRS and CDR2 as YFSETQ. DNA of the CDR3: TGCGCCAGCAGCTTGGTTGGGAATTCCTACGAGCAGTACTTC. Encoded protein: CASSLVGNSYEQYF.

This clone showed up just once. This chain joins TRBV27 and TRBJ1-5, with TRBD1 matching 11 bases. Trimming cost V 6 bases and J 2 bases; bases outside gene matches: 12. CDR3 length: 18 residues. CDR1 is MNHEY, CDR2 SMNVEV, per germline (reference sequence). CDR3 bases: TGTGCCAGCAGCTCCGGACAGGGGGCAGAGGTCGGCAATCAGCCCCAGCATTTT. Encoded protein: CASSSGQGAEVGNQPQHF.

On this clone itself: The same CDR3 also results from other DNA sequences found in this sample. The rearrangement joins TRBV5-1 to TRBJ2-1, with no clear D. V was pared by 0 bases and J by 3 bases, with 4 bases between. This CDR3 is 13 amino acids long. The germline V gene encodes CDR1 SGHRS and CDR2 YFSETQ. CDR3 residues: CASSLGSYNEQFF. The CDR3 bases are TGCGCCAGCAGCTTGGGGAGCTACAATGAGCAGTTCTTC.

Worth noting for this clone: The junction differs from germline at one of its ends, possibly a read error. The chain links TRBV6-1 to TRBJ1-5; D is uncertain. From germline, CDR1 is MNHNS and CDR2 SASEGT. The CDR3 contains 15 residues. The CDR3 DNA reads as TGTGCCGGCAGTGAAGCGGGATATAGCCATCAGCCCCAGCATTTT. It encodes CAGSEAGYSHQPQHF.

The chain carries TRBV6-5 and TRBJ2-1, with D perhaps matching TRBD2 (5 bases). The CDR3 has 14 residues. V lost 6 bases to trimming and J lost 5 bases, with 14 bases between them. Germline V gene sequence: CDR1 MNHEY, CDR2 SVGAGI. CDR3 region: CASSRTPGNNEQFF. The CDR3 nucleotides read TGTGCCAGCAGCCGGACCCCGGGGAACAATGAGCAGTTCTTC.

This clone has just a few counts. The chain carries TRBV7-2 and TRBJ2-7; D gene unclear. This CDR3 has 11 amino acids. The germline gives CDR1 SGHTA, CDR2 FQGNSA. V lost 6 bases, J lost 7 bases, and 10 bases lay in between. The DNA for the CDR3 is TGTGCCAGCAGTTCCCGGTGGGAGCAGTACTTC. Translating gives CASSSRWEQYF.

The CDR3 protein is CASSFQDRNYGYTF. The CDR3 DNA follows: TGTGCCAGTAGTTTTCAGGACAGAAACTATGGCTACACCTTC. This chain uses TRBV19 with TRBJ1-2; D perhaps matches TRBD1 (6 bases). Trimming cost V 5 bases and J 2 bases, with 12 bases left between them. This CDR3 is 14 amino acids long. Germline CDR1 is LNHDA and CDR2 is SQIVND (reference sequence).

The DNA for the CDR3 is TGTGCCAGCAGCCTCGTCCCCAAGAATGAGCAGTTCTTC. This sequence encodes CASSLVPKNEQFF. V is TRBV28 and J is TRBJ2-1; D unresolved. CDR1 is MDHEN, CDR2 SYDVKM, per germline. Trimming left V 6 bases short and J 7 bases short, with 13 bases between. The CDR3 runs 13 residues. Looking up the rest from reference TRBV28 and TRBJ2-1 gives the full variable domain: DVKVTQSSRYLVKRTGEKVFLECVQDMDHENMFWYRQDPGLGLRLIYFSYDVKMKEKGDIPEGYSVSREKKERFSLILESASTNQTSMYLCASSLVPKNEQFFGPGTRLTVL.

The chain recombines TRBV5-1 with TRBJ1-2; TRBD1 agrees at 10 bases. The J segment lost 4 bases and the V segment lost 3 bases, leaving 6 bases of the junction unmatched. Germline CDR1 reads SGHRS; CDR2 reads YFSETQ. CDR3 length: 15 amino acids. In DNA, the CDR3 is TGCGCCAGCAGCTCCGGGACAGGGGTGACCTATGGCTACACCTTC. Amino acids: CASSSGTGVTYGYTF.

This chain connects TRBV6-5 to TRBJ2-3; tentative D call: TRBD1 (6 bases). V lost 2 bases and J 0 bases, leaving 12 bases between the germline ends. This CDR3 has 16 residues. Germline V gene lookup returns CDR1 MNHEY and CDR2 SVGAGI. This chain's CDR3 is CASSYRGRVSTDTQYF. Here the CDR3 DNA reads TGTGCCAGCAGTTACAGGGGGAGAGTGAGCACAGATACGCAGTATTTT.

The rearrangement links TRBV19 to TRBJ1-2, with D maybe TRBD1 (5 bases). The V gene's germline CDR1 is LNHDA and CDR2 SQIVND (reference sequence). V lost 6 bases and J lost 4, with 15 bases in between. The CDR3 runs 14 residues. For the CDR3, the DNA is TGTGCCAGTAGAAGGGACGAGGAGCTCTATGGCTACACCTTC. Translated: CASRRDEELYGYTF.

This chain connects TRBV5-4 to TRBJ1-1, with a weak D call TRBD1 (5 bases). The CDR3 runs to 13 residues. Trimming took off 4 bases at V and 1 base at J, with 8 bases between the two ends. Germline V gene lookup returns CDR1 SGHNT and CDR2 YYREEE (reference sequence). This CDR3 reads CASSPTGNTEAFF. CDR3 in DNA: TGTGCCAGCAGCCCTACAGGGAACACTGAAGCTTTCTTT.

CDR3 amino acids: CASTKTDRQGRQFF. The CDR3 bases are TGTGCCAGCACGAAAACAGATAGACAGGGGCGGCAGTTCTTC. The chain employs TRBV27 and TRBJ2-1; 8 bases are a match to TRBD1. J lost 12 bases, V lost 7 bases, and 14 bases had no gene match. CDR1 and CDR2 from the germline V gene are MNHEY and SMNVEV (reference sequence). CDR3 length: 14 residues.

The chain joins TRBV6-5 to TRBJ1-3; D uncertain. Trimming shortened V by 2 bases and J by 0 bases, and 11 bases separated the two germline ends. Germline V gene data show CDR1 as MNHEY and CDR2 as SVGAGI. The CDR3 consists of 16 residues. CDR3 in DNA: TGTGCCAGCAGTTACGGTCCCGCGAGCTCTGGAAACACCATATATTTT. Residues: CASSYGPASSGNTIYF.

The rearrangement links TRBV18 to TRBJ2-7; maybe TRBD2 (6 bases). CDR1 and CDR2 (germline): KGHSH, LQKENI. V lost 2 bases to trimming and J lost 6 bases, with 8 bases between them. The length of the CDR3 is 12 residues. The CDR3 here is CASSPSGSEQYF. CDR3 nucleotide sequence: TGTGCCAGCTCACCATCCGGGAGCGAGCAGTACTTC.

Here the CDR3 DNA reads TGTGCCAGCAGTCTTCATAATTCACCCCTCCACTTT. This codes for CASSLHNSPLHF. The gene calls are TRBV25-1 and TRBJ1-6; no clear D. The CDR3 contains 12 residues. V lost 5 bases, J lost 5 bases, and 4 bases lay in between. Germline V gene sequence: CDR1 MGHDK, CDR2 SYGVNS. The full variable domain, completed using reference TRBV25-1 and TRBJ1-6, is EADIYQTPRYLVIGTGKKITLECSQTMGHDKMYWYQQDPGMELHLIHYSYGVNSTEKGDLSSESTVSRIRTEHFPLTLESARPSHTSQYLCASSLHNSPLHFGNGTRLTVT.

This chain connects TRBV7-6 to TRBJ2-5; 10 nucleotides match TRBD2. Unmatched junction bases numbered 8, after V lost 2 bases and J lost 5 bases. The CDR3 totals 16 residues. CDR1 and CDR2 (germline): SGHVS, FNYEAQ. The CDR3 DNA is TGTGCCAGCAGCTTATACCCCGGGACTAGCGATGAGACCCAGTACTTC. Amino acid sequence: CASSLYPGTSDETQYF. The complete variable domain, with remaining parts taken from reference TRBV7-6 and TRBJ2-5, reads GAGVSQSPRYKVTKRGQDVALRCDPISGHVSLYWYRQALGQGPEFLTYFNYEAQQDKSGLPNDRFSAERPEGSISTLTIQRTEQRDSAMYRCASSLYPGTSDETQYFGPGTRLLVL.

This sequence joins TRBV7-9 and TRBJ2-7; 7 bases are shared with TRBD1. Trimming removed 5 bases from V and 2 bases from J; junction bases left unmatched: 9. From germline, CDR1 is SEHNR and CDR2 FQNEAQ (reference sequence). This CDR3 has 15 residues. CDR3 nucleotides: TGTGCCAGCAGCCCACTGGGGACAGCCGCCTACGAGCAGTACTTC. The encoded protein is CASSPLGTAAYEQYF.

The genes are TRBV30 and TRBJ2-1; 8 nucleotides line up with TRBD2. The CDR3 runs to 15 residues. Germline V lookup: CDR1 GTSNPN, CDR2 SVGIG (reference sequence). Trimming at V came to 0 bases and at J to 3 bases, leaving 4 bases not matched to a gene. CDR3 residues: CAWSVQRGIYNEQFF. DNA for the CDR3: TGTGCCTGGAGTGTTCAGCGGGGGATCTACAATGAGCAGTTCTTC.

Turning to this clone: Other DNA sequences within the sample encode an identical CDR3. The chain carries TRBV25-1 and TRBJ1-1; D not resolved. CDR1 and CDR2 (germline): MGHDK, SYGVNS. V was cut by 6 bases and J by 2 bases, with 10 bases left in between. The CDR3 extends over 13 amino acids. CDR3 DNA: TGTGCCAGCAGGCAACCAGGTAACACTGAAGCTTTCTTT. Amino acids: CASRQPGNTEAFF. Supplemented by reference TRBV25-1 and TRBJ1-1, the full variable domain reads EADIYQTPRYLVIGTGKKITLECSQTMGHDKMYWYQQDPGMELHLIHYSYGVNSTEKGDLSSESTVSRIRTEHFPLTLESARPSHTSQYLCASRQPGNTEAFFGQGTRLTVV.

There are a few counts of this clone. The chain combines TRBV6-1 with TRBJ1-2, with a possible D match to TRBD1 (6 bases). Trimming removed 2 bases from V and 5 bases from J, with 15 bases in between. CDR1 and CDR2 (germline): MNHNS, SASEGT. The CDR3 has 15 residues. CDR3 bases: TGTGCCAGCAGTGAAACTATGCAGGGGCGGTATGGCTACACCTTC. Translating gives CASSETMQGRYGYTF.

DNA of the CDR3: TGTGCCAGCTCACCTTCAGACCGGTTTGAGCAGTACTTC. As protein: CASSPSDRFEQYF. This chain joins TRBV18 and TRBJ2-7; D is ambiguous. CDR1 KGHSH and CDR2 LQKENI come from the germline V gene. The CDR3 covers 13 residues. The V end lost 3 bases, the J end lost 7 bases, and 13 bases lay between the germline ends.

For the CDR3, the DNA is TGTGCCAGCACCGGGATCTCTGGGGCCAACGTCCTGACTTTC. Translating it yields CASTGISGANVLTF. The chain employs TRBV2 and TRBJ2-6, with D possibly TRBD2 on 5 matching bases. V lost 7 bases and J lost 0, with 7 bases in between. Per the germline V gene, CDR1 is SNHLY and CDR2 is FYNNEI. This CDR3 comprises 14 residues.

The chain links TRBV6-1 to TRBJ2-7; 8 positions agree with TRBD2. CDR1 and CDR2 from the germline V gene are MNHNS and SASEGT. The ends lost 4 bases at V and 0 bases at J; junction bases unmatched: 5. This CDR3 has 15 amino acids. The CDR3 DNA sequence: TGTGCCAGCAGTGCAACGGGACTAGTCTCCTACGAGCAGTACTTC. It specifies CASSATGLVSYEQYF.